These 28 T cell receptor beta chains were all obtained from the same sample, sequenced in a study of molecular identifiers for immune sequencing clone quantification. MiXCR, run by TCRdb on the PCR reads, gives a single entry per CDR3 protein. The sample holds about 630,000 distinct CDR3 sequences, over 25% seen once. Sample: naive CD8+ T cells from blood, with Jurkat cell RNA spiked in. The subset is: FACS-sorted CD8+CD4-CCR7+CD45RA+ naive T cells. Receptor source: a human donor in good health. Some libraries in this study had Jurkat cell RNA spiked in.

In its sample, this clonotype was seen a few times. The rearrangement uses TRBV27 and TRBJ1-4; D not resolved. Germline lookup yields CDR1 MNHEY and CDR2 SMNVEV (reference sequence). V was clipped by 6 bases and J by 12 bases, with 23 bases between them. The CDR3 runs to 15 residues. CDR3 residues: CASSIYAGSPKELFF. CDR3 coding DNA: TGTGCCAGCAGCATTTACGCCGGGTCCCCAAAGGAACTGTTTTTT.

The CDR3 DNA reads as TGTGCCAGCAGCTTAGCCCCTTACACCGATACGCAGTATTTT. It codes for CASSLAPYTDTQYF. The rearrangement links TRBV11-3 to TRBJ2-3; unclear D gene. The CDR3 extends over 14 amino acids. V dropped 1 base and J dropped 6 bases, with 11 bases sitting between them. Germline CDR1 is SGHNT and CDR2 is YENEEA.

Worth noting for this clonotype: Just one base apart from a much larger clone, this may be a read error. The chain joins TRBV12-3 or TRBV12-4 to TRBJ1-1; TRBD1 matches at 7 bases. The CDR3 runs to 14 residues. The CDR3 loop is CASSLNRGSGESFF. In DNA, the CDR3 is TGTGCCAGCAGTTTAAACAGGGGAAGCGGTGAATCTTTCTTT.

V and J are TRBV30 and TRBJ2-7; TRBD2 agrees at 8 bases. Trimming at V came to 0 bases and at J to 7 bases, leaving 17 bases not matched to a gene. The CDR3 length is 17 residues. In germline, CDR1 is GTSNPN, CDR2 SVGIG (reference sequence). The CDR3 reads CAWSVVRPSLAGEEQYF. The CDR3 nucleotides are TGTGCCTGGAGTGTTGTAAGGCCATCGCTAGCGGGTGAAGAGCAGTACTTC.

This clonotype was detected many times. The chain uses TRBV29-1 and TRBJ2-5; D may be TRBD1 (6 bases). CDR3 size: 15 residues. V lost 2 bases to trimming and J lost 2 bases, with 15 bases between them. Germline V lookup: CDR1 SQVTM, CDR2 ANQGSEA. This CDR3 reads CSVEKRGHRQETQYF. Here the CDR3 DNA reads TGCAGCGTTGAAAAGAGGGGACATCGTCAAGAGACCCAGTACTTC.

On this clonotype itself: This may stem from a read error, because a much larger clone lies one nucleotide away. No conserved phenylalanine or tryptophan is present at the end of the CDR3, so a read error is the likely explanation. V gene TRBV4-3 combines with J gene TRBJ2-2, with no clear D. From germline, CDR1 is LGHNA and CDR2 YSLEER. V lost 0 bases and J lost 1, with 6 bases in between. This CDR3 contains 15 residues. This chain's CDR3 is CASSQDEVNTGELFY. The CDR3 region has the DNA TGCGCCAGCAGCCAAGATGAAGTGAACACCGGGGAGCTGTTTTAT.

The chain uses TRBV30 and TRBJ2-7; possible D gene TRBD2, 5 bases. Between the trimmed V and J ends, which lost 4 bases and 0 bases, there was a span of 7 bases. This CDR3 region has 12 residues. From germline, CDR1 is GTSNPN and CDR2 SVGIG (reference sequence). CDR3 sequence: CAWTGLSYEQYF. The DNA for the CDR3 is TGTGCCTGGACTGGACTCTCCTACGAGCAGTACTTC.

This chain links TRBV6-5 with TRBJ2-2; D may be TRBD1 (6 bases). The ends were cut back, 6 bases at V and 7 bases at J, with 9 bases in the middle. Germline V lookup: CDR1 MNHEY, CDR2 SVGAGI. CDR3 length equals 12 residues. CDR3 bases: TGTGCCAGCAGGAAACAGGGCGGGGAGCTGTTTTTT. This gives the protein CASRKQGGELFF.

This clonotype has at least ten counts. The chain links TRBV12-3 or TRBV12-4 to TRBJ1-4, with D maybe TRBD1 (5 bases). This CDR3 has 13 amino acids. V was trimmed by 6 bases and J by 8 bases, leaving 13 bases between them. CDR3 sequence: CASRRTGREKLFF. In DNA, the CDR3 is TGTGCCAGCAGGCGGACGGGACGGGAAAAACTGTTTTTT.

This clonotype was counted ten times or more. This rearrangement joins TRBV29-1 to TRBJ1-1; 7 bases line up with TRBD1. The CDR3 is 11 residues long. Per the germline V gene, CDR1 is SQVTM and CDR2 is ANQGSEA. With V trimmed by 7 bases and J by 3 bases, 2 bases remained unmatched. CDR3 bases: TGCAGCGGCGACAGGGACACTGAAGCTTTCTTT. Protein product: CSGDRDTEAFF.

This clonotype was counted at least ten times. The chain joins TRBV6-6 to TRBJ2-7, with D unclear. The germline gives CDR1 MNHNY, CDR2 SVGAGI (reference sequence). The V end lost 3 bases, the J end lost 4 bases, and 13 bases lay between the germline ends. The CDR3 has 14 residues. CDR3 in amino acids: CASSYGPSPYEQYF. CDR3 nucleotide sequence: TGTGCCAGCAGTTATGGGCCCAGCCCTTACGAGCAGTACTTC.

This clonotype was observed at least ten times. This chain links TRBV12-3 or TRBV12-4 with TRBJ2-7, with a tentative D call TRBD2 (5 bases). Trimming took 6 bases from V and 6 from J, leaving 24 bases between them. This CDR3 is 16 amino acids long. CDR3 protein: CASSQPATTEGTEQYF. The CDR3 region has the DNA TGTGCCAGCAGCCAACCGGCGACCACAGAGGGTACCGAGCAGTACTTC.

The chain uses TRBV21-1 and TRBJ2-6. TRBV21-1 is an annotated pseudogene. CDR3 size: 16 residues. CDR3: CASSKDESSGANVLTF. In nucleotides, the CDR3 is TGTGCCAGCAGCAAAGACGAGAGCTCTGGGGCCAACGTCCTGACTTTC.

Here the CDR3 DNA reads TGTGCCAGCAGTTACTCGTGGGTGACTCCCTCCTACGAGCAGTACTTC. Its translation is CASSYSWVTPSYEQYF. The chain links TRBV6-2 or TRBV6-3 to TRBJ2-7, with D hard to call. Trimming cost V 0 bases and J 0 bases, with 12 bases left between them. The CDR3 spans 16 residues. Per the germline V gene, CDR1 is MNHEY and CDR2 is SVGEGT.

The table lists this clonotype with a count of one. This chain joins TRBV29-1 and TRBJ2-1, with a possible D match to TRBD2 (5 bases). The CDR3 runs to 14 residues. Trimming left V 4 bases short and J 8 bases short, with 18 bases between. Germline lookup yields CDR1 SQVTM and CDR2 ANQGSEA. CDR3: CSVAAPGMGYEQFF. The CDR3 DNA is TGCAGCGTTGCCGCGCCCGGGATGGGGTATGAGCAGTTCTTC.

This clonotype was counted only a few times. The chain is built from TRBV27 and TRBJ2-1; 7 bases agree with TRBD1. CDR3 length: 16 residues. Germline CDR1 and CDR2: MNHEY and SMNVEV (reference sequence). The J segment lost 2 bases and the V segment lost 2 bases, leaving 6 bases of the junction unmatched. The CDR3 spells CASSLGPGTAYNEQFF. DNA for the CDR3: TGTGCCAGCAGTTTAGGTCCCGGGACAGCCTACAATGAGCAGTTCTTC.

The V gene is TRBV4-3, the J gene TRBJ2-7; D unresolved. CDR3 length: 14 residues. Germline values: CDR1 LGHNA, CDR2 YSLEER. The ends were cut back, 0 bases at V and 3 bases at J, with 9 bases in the middle. The CDR3 loop is CASSQDLGNYEQYF. The CDR3 nucleotides read TGCGCCAGCAGCCAAGATCTAGGCAACTACGAGCAGTACTTC.

The table lists this clonotype with a few counts. A much larger clone lies a single base off, so this may be a read error. This chain uses TRBV4-2 with TRBJ1-5; D gene uncertain. Per the germline V gene, CDR1 is LGHNA and CDR2 is YNFKEQ. This CDR3 has 15 amino acids. CDR3 protein: CACSHPSGHNQPQHF. In nucleotides, the CDR3 is TGTGCCTGCAGCCACCCGTCTGGTCACAATCAGCCCCAGCATTTT.

This chain uses TRBV5-1 with TRBJ1-2, with D tentatively TRBD1 (5 bases). V was shortened by 0 bases and J by 3 bases, with 9 bases between the two germline ends. Looked up from germline, CDR1 is SGHRS and CDR2 is YFSETQ. CDR3 length: 14 amino acids. The CDR3 protein is CASSLEPGHYGYTF. In DNA form, the CDR3 reads TGCGCCAGCAGCTTGGAACCGGGACACTATGGCTACACCTTC.

This sequence joins TRBV5-3 and TRBJ2-7, with 7 bases matching TRBD1. TRBV5-3 is an ORF, and what it does is uncertain. V was pared by 8 bases and J by 4 bases, with 15 bases of the junction left unmatched. CDR3 length equals 15 residues. The CDR3 loop reads CASSVGRDRYYEQYF. The CDR3 nucleotides read TGTGCCAGCAGCGTTGGCCGGGACAGATATTACGAGCAGTACTTC.

This clonotype appeared many times. The chain carries TRBV7-9 and TRBJ2-3; TRBD2 matches 11 bases. CDR3 length equals 16 residues. Per germline, CDR1 SEHNR and CDR2 FQNEAQ (reference sequence). V lost 5 bases, J lost 6 bases, and 10 bases stayed unmatched. CDR3 region: CASSPIAGGPGDTQYF. CDR3 nucleotide sequence: TGTGCCAGCAGCCCAATAGCGGGAGGGCCGGGCGATACGCAGTATTTT.

This clonotype was counted at least ten times. The rearrangement uses TRBV20-1 and TRBJ1-1; 8 positions agree with TRBD1. The CDR3 sequence is 15 residues long. Germline V gene data show CDR1 as DFQATT and CDR2 as SNEGSKA (reference sequence). V dropped 1 base and J dropped 0; count of bases not matched to a gene: 4. CDR3 region: CSARGRGHMNTEAFF. CDR3 bases: TGCAGTGCTAGAGGCAGGGGGCACATGAACACTGAAGCTTTCTTT.

This clonotype was observed many times. The chain uses TRBV28 and TRBJ1-3, with a weak D call TRBD1 (5 bases). This CDR3 is 14 amino acids long. Trimming removed 5 bases at V and 4 bases at J, with 12 bases between. Germline V CDR1 and CDR2: MDHEN, SYDVKM. CDR3 loop: CASSQGGDGNTIYF. CDR3 nucleotides: TGTGCCAGCAGTCAGGGAGGGGACGGAAACACCATATATTTT.

This chain's CDR3 is CASSQDRGEPYEQYF. The CDR3 DNA is TGCGCCAGCAGCCAAGATCGTGGTGAACCCTACGAGCAGTACTTC. The rearrangement joins TRBV4-3 to TRBJ2-7; D unresolved. The CDR3 sequence is 15 residues long. V lost 0 bases and J 2 bases, leaving 11 bases between the germline ends. Looked up from germline, CDR1 is LGHNA and CDR2 is YSLEER.

This clonotype came up a few times. J is TRBJ2-3 and V is TRBV6-2 or TRBV6-3; perhaps TRBD2 as D (5 bases). Trimming shortened V by 7 bases and J by 0 bases, and 14 bases separated the two germline ends. Germline CDR1 and CDR2: MNHEY and SVGEGT. The CDR3 runs to 15 residues. CDR3 in DNA: TGTGCCAGCACCCCGGGGTACCTTAGCACAGATACGCAGTATTTT. It codes for CASTPGYLSTDTQYF.

This sequence joins TRBV12-3 or TRBV12-4 and TRBJ1-1, with a weak D call TRBD1 (5 bases). The CDR3 consists of 19 residues. V was trimmed by 6 bases and J by 11 bases, leaving 37 bases between them. The CDR3 sequence: CASSKQIGQGLKIHVGAFF. The CDR3 DNA is TGTGCCAGCAGCAAACAAATAGGGCAGGGTCTAAAAATCCACGTGGGTGCTTTCTTT.

The V and J genes are TRBV25-1 and TRBJ1-5; D is undetermined. Germline V lookup: CDR1 MGHDK, CDR2 SYGVNS. Trimming stripped 3 bases from V and 2 bases from J, with 20 bases between. The CDR3 has 18 amino acids. The CDR3 here is CASSDPRPVEDGNQPQHF. CDR3 coding DNA: TGTGCCAGCAGTGATCCGAGACCTGTGGAGGATGGCAATCAGCCCCAGCATTTT.

This clonotype was seen a handful of times. The J gene is TRBJ1-1, the V gene TRBV5-5; possible D gene TRBD1, 5 bases. Germline values: CDR1 SGHKS, CDR2 YYEKEE (reference sequence). This CDR3 comprises 16 residues. V lost 2 bases and J lost 0, with 14 bases in between. CDR3 sequence reads: CASSLAGRGMNTEAFF. The CDR3 DNA is TGTGCCAGCAGCTTAGCGGGAAGGGGCATGAACACTGAAGCTTTCTTT.